This T cell receptor beta chain is drawn from a study of stem cell transplantation in POMP-related autoinflammatory disease. Study conclusions and caveats: In PRAID patients, the number of distinct TRB V-J gene pairings was restricted. In patients with PRAID, every analyzed T-cell subset tended to show lower diversity and higher clonality.

Per germline, CDR1 SGHAT and CDR2 FQNNGV. CDR3 length: 13 residues. Note on this clone: Antigen unknown.

PRAID combined immunodeficiency and autoinflammation. Sequencing was performed with immunoSEQ multiplex PCR; in TCRdb, only in-frame clones are kept and a portion is missing. Of some 11,000 clones listed, 70% to 90% are singletons. This chain connects TRBV11-2 to TRBJ2-5; maybe TRBD2 (6 bases). The assigned J gene may be wrong: the sequence end matches TRBJ2-7 better. This receptor was taken from a human donor with POMP-related autoinflammation and immune dysregulation (PRAID). The sequences come from CD8+ T cells from PBMCs, collected before stem cell transplantation. The CDR3 sequence: CASRGLGDYEQYF. For the CDR3, the DNA is TGTGCCAGCAGGGGACTGGGAGACTACGAGCAGTACTTC.